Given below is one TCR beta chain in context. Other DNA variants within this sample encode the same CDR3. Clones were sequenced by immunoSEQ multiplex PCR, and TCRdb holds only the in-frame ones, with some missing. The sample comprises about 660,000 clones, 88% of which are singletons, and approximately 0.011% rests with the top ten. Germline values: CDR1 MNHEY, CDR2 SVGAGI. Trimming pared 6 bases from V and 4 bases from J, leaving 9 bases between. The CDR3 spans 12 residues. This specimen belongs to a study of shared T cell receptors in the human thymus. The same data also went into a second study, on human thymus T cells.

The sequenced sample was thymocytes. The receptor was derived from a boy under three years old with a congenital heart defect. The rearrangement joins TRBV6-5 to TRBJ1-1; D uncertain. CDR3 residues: CASSPGGTEAFF. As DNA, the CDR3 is TGTGCCAGCAGCCCCGGCGGCACTGAAGCTTTCTTT.